A single sample is the source of the 23 T cell receptor beta chains below, sequenced in a study of T-cell reconstitution after alpha-beta-depleted transplantation in children. The TCRbeta library was prepared with unique molecular identifiers. TCRdb re-called the PCR reads through MiXCR, storing one row per CDR3 protein. The repertoire consists of some 220,000 distinct CDR3 sequences, with about 9.2% occurring once and the leading ten covering 6.2%. Specimen: PBMCs from the stem cell graft donor, collected from the stem cell graft. The receptors stem from a human donor who donated a stem cell graft to a child with acute lymphoblastic leukemia.

This clonotype was picked up many times. This sequence joins TRBV5-1 and TRBJ2-1, with 11 bases aligning to TRBD2. Germline V gene sequence: CDR1 SGHRS, CDR2 YFSETQ. The CDR3 has 15 amino acids. Trimming removed 4 bases from V and 6 bases from J; junction bases left unmatched: 6. The CDR3 sequence is CASSTLAGGPNEQFF. The CDR3 coding sequence is TGCGCCAGCAGCACTCTAGCGGGGGGCCCCAATGAGCAGTTCTTC.

J is TRBJ1-1 and V is TRBV12-3 or TRBV12-4, with D possibly TRBD1 on 5 matching bases. The germline V and J ends were trimmed by 6 bases and 4 bases, with 12 bases remaining between them. The CDR3 runs to 13 residues. In DNA, the CDR3 is TGTGCCAGCAGCACCAAGGGGAGCACTGAAGCTTTCTTT. Amino acids: CASSTKGSTEAFF.

The rearrangement links TRBV24-1 to TRBJ2-5; D gene unclear. V was pared by 4 bases and J by 5 bases, with 13 bases between. Germline V gives CDR1 KGHDR, CDR2 SFDVKD. The CDR3 has 14 amino acids. Here the CDR3 DNA reads TGTGCCACCAGTGACGGCAATTTGGCGGAGACCCAGTACTTC. Translated, it gives CATSDGNLAETQYF.

In this sample, this clonotype turned up a few times. The V gene is TRBV14, the J gene TRBJ1-1; perhaps TRBD1 as D (5 bases). This CDR3 contains 13 residues. The germline CDR1 and CDR2 sequences are SGHDN and FVKESK. Trimming took 5 bases from V and 6 from J, leaving 13 bases between them. The CDR3 loop is CASSGTGFAEAFF. The CDR3 nucleotides read TGTGCCAGCAGCGGAACAGGTTTTGCTGAAGCTTTCTTT.

This clonotype was detected a few times. The CDR3 sequence is CATSRDGFTDTQYF. CDR3 in DNA: TGTGCCACCAGCAGAGATGGGTTCACAGATACGCAGTATTTT. The J gene is TRBJ2-3, the V gene TRBV15; D is unresolved. V lost 0 bases, J lost 2 bases, and 6 bases lay in between. Germline values: CDR1 LNHNV, CDR2 YYDKDF (reference sequence). This CDR3 has 14 residues. Complete variable domain (other parts from reference TRBV15 and TRBJ2-3): DAMVIQNPRYQVTQFGKPVTLSCSQTLNHNVMYWYQQKSSQAPKLLFHYYDKDFNNEADTPDNFQSRRPNTSFCFLDIRSPGLGDTAMYLCATSRDGFTDTQYFGPGTRLTVL.

This clonotype was counted ten times or more. The chain couples TRBV12-3 or TRBV12-4 to TRBJ2-6; D is undetermined. The CDR3 has 17 amino acids. V dropped 6 bases and J dropped 0 bases, with 15 bases sitting between them. The CDR3 spells CASSPSDGISGANVLTF. CDR3 bases: TGTGCCAGCAGCCCCTCGGACGGCATCTCTGGGGCCAACGTCCTGACTTTC.

This chain uses TRBV20-1 with TRBJ1-5; TRBD1 aligns across 8 bases. In germline, CDR1 is DFQATT, CDR2 SNEGSKA (reference sequence). V lost 3 bases to trimming and J lost 1 base; unmatched junction nucleotides: 14. This CDR3 comprises 18 residues. CDR3 sequence reads: CSASLTRAGGTSNQPQHF. The DNA of the CDR3 is TGCAGTGCTAGCCTCACCAGGGCAGGGGGCACGAGCAATCAGCCCCAGCATTTT.

V is TRBV20-1 and J is TRBJ2-1; TRBD2 agrees at 9 bases. The germline CDR1 and CDR2 sequences are DFQATT and SNEGSKA (reference sequence). The CDR3 is made up of 14 amino acids. The ends lost 6 bases at V and 6 bases at J; junction bases unmatched: 9. The CDR3 spells CSAGRGGLGNEQFF. In nucleotides, the CDR3 is TGCAGTGCGGGGCGGGGGGGCCTGGGCAATGAGCAGTTCTTC.

This clonotype was counted a few times. This chain joins TRBV3-1 and TRBJ2-1, with 8 nucleotides matching TRBD2. This CDR3 region has 16 residues. V shed 0 bases, J shed 6 bases, and the junction held 7 bases outside the gene matches. Germline V CDR1 and CDR2: LGHDT, YNNKEL (reference sequence). The CDR3 spells CASSQDFRGGSNEQFF. The CDR3 DNA reads TGTGCCAGCAGCCAAGATTTTCGGGGGGGCTCCAATGAGCAGTTCTTC.

In its sample, this clonotype was seen many times. The chain couples TRBV5-1 to TRBJ1-4, with D possibly TRBD1 on 6 matching bases. The length of the CDR3 is 14 residues. The germline gives CDR1 SGHRS, CDR2 YFSETQ. V lost 3 bases to trimming and J lost 4 bases, with 10 bases between them. CDR3 amino acids: CASSSDSLNEKLFF. The CDR3 DNA reads TGCGCCAGCAGCTCGGACAGCCTTAATGAAAAACTGTTTTTT.

The rearrangement links TRBV6-2 or TRBV6-3 to TRBJ2-5; 13 bases are a match to TRBD2. Germline CDR1 MNHEY, CDR2 SVGEGT. There are 15 residues in the CDR3. Unmatched junction bases numbered 8, after V lost 2 bases and J lost 11 bases. DNA for the CDR3: TGTGCCAGCAGTTACGAGACTAGCGGGGGGCCCGTACAGTACTTC. Protein sequence: CASSYETSGGPVQYF.

CDR3 sequence: CASSDLGATNTGELFF. CDR3 sequence (DNA): TGTGCCAGCAGTGATCTGGGGGCAACGAACACCGGGGAGCTGTTTTTT. The rearrangement uses TRBV2 and TRBJ2-2; perhaps TRBD1 as D (6 bases). V gave up 3 bases and J gave up 0 bases, with 11 bases separating them. This CDR3 spans 16 amino acids. Germline V lookup: CDR1 SNHLY, CDR2 FYNNEI.

This clonotype was seen at least ten times. This chain uses TRBV5-1 with TRBJ1-2; D is perhaps TRBD1 (5 bases). Between the trimmed V and J ends, which lost 0 bases and 4 bases, there was a span of 16 bases. CDR3 length equals 16 residues. Germline CDR1 reads SGHRS; CDR2 reads YFSETQ. As DNA, the CDR3 is TGCGCCAGCAGCTTGGAGGTTTGGGGGTTGAGCTATGGCTACACCTTC. This translates into CASSLEVWGLSYGYTF.

This clonotype has at least ten counts. The chain uses TRBV24-1 and TRBJ2-2; TRBD2 is a possible D gene (5 bases). The V gene lost 6 bases and the J gene lost 4 bases, with 8 bases spanning the gap. The CDR3 contains 13 residues. Germline values: CDR1 KGHDR, CDR2 SFDVKD. CDR3 nucleotides: TGTGCCACCAGTACGGAGGTCACCGGGGAGCTGTTTTTT. Amino acids: CATSTEVTGELFF.

The chain couples TRBV2 to TRBJ2-3, with D possibly matching TRBD1 (6 bases). Trimming took 6 bases from V and 7 from J, leaving 11 bases between them. CDR3 length: 12 residues. Germline V gene lookup returns CDR1 SNHLY and CDR2 FYNNEI. DNA for the CDR3: TGTGCCAGCAGGCAACAGGGTAATACGCAGTATTTT. As protein: CASRQQGNTQYF.

The table lists this clonotype with many counts. The chain carries TRBV27 and TRBJ2-1; 10 positions match TRBD2. J gave up 4 bases and V 6 bases, and 9 bases lay outside the gene matches. CDR1 and CDR2 from the germline V gene are MNHEY and SMNVEV (reference sequence). The CDR3 totals 16 residues. CDR3 protein: CASRGAGGPGYNEQFF. The CDR3 nucleotides read TGTGCCAGCAGGGGAGCGGGGGGGCCAGGTTACAATGAGCAGTTCTTC.

The chain is built from TRBV3-1 and TRBJ1-2, with 7 bases aligning to TRBD1. V lost 0 bases and J lost 7; bases outside the gene matches: 5. Germline CDR1 LGHDT, CDR2 YNNKEL (reference sequence). The CDR3 totals 14 residues. The CDR3 region has the DNA TGTGCCAGCAGCCAAGAAGGCAGGGGGGGTGGCTACACCTTC. This encodes CASSQEGRGGGYTF. The variable domain in full, with the rest retrieved from reference TRBV3-1 and TRBJ1-2, is DTAVSQTPKYLVTQMGNDKSIKCEQNLGHDTMYWYKQDSKKFLKIMFSYNNKELIINETVPNRFSPKSPDKAHLNLHINSLELGDSAVYFCASSQEGRGGGYTFGSGTRLTVV.

This clonotype was counted ten times or more. V usage is TRBV9 and J usage is TRBJ2-3, with 7 bases identical to TRBD2. Per the germline V gene, CDR1 is SGDLS and CDR2 is YYNGEE. The ends lost 4 bases at V and 0 bases at J; junction bases unmatched: 5. CDR3 length equals 15 residues. CDR3 coding DNA: TGTGCCAGCAGCACAAGCGGGACTAGCACAGATACGCAGTATTTT. Protein product: CASSTSGTSTDTQYF.

The gene calls are TRBV7-9 and TRBJ1-5; 7 bases are a match to TRBD1. CDR3 length equals 16 residues. Germline V gene lookup returns CDR1 SEHNR and CDR2 FQNEAQ (reference sequence). Unmatched junction bases numbered 6, after V lost 4 bases and J lost 0 bases. The CDR3 loop reads CASSYTGDLSNQPQHF. Written as DNA, the CDR3 is TGTGCCAGCAGCTACACAGGGGACCTTAGCAATCAGCCCCAGCATTTT.

The rearrangement joins TRBV5-1 to TRBJ2-6; TRBD1 might be the D (6 bases). Between the trimmed V and J ends, which lost 0 bases and 2 bases, there was a span of 9 bases. Germline loops: CDR1 SGHRS, CDR2 YFSETQ. CDR3 length equals 16 residues. The CDR3 here is CASSLAGTTGANVLTF. DNA of the CDR3: TGCGCCAGCAGCTTGGCAGGGACAACTGGGGCCAACGTCCTGACTTTC.

This clonotype was recorded at least ten times. The chain combines TRBV3-1 with TRBJ2-5, with D tentatively TRBD2 (6 bases). Germline V lookup: CDR1 LGHDT, CDR2 YNNKEL (reference sequence). The CDR3 is 15 residues long. V was shortened by 4 bases and J by 1 base, with 13 bases between the two germline ends. The CDR3 protein is CASSLTLASQETQYF. The DNA for the CDR3 is TGTGCCAGCAGCCTTACTCTAGCGTCCCAAGAGACCCAGTACTTC.

This clonotype was seen repeatedly, ten times or more. V and J are TRBV6-2 or TRBV6-3 and TRBJ1-1; weak D call: TRBD1 (5 bases). Germline V gives CDR1 MNHEY, CDR2 SVGEGT. Trimming left V 9 bases short and J 6 bases short, with 17 bases between. CDR3 length: 13 amino acids. CDR3 coding DNA: TGTGCCAGTGATGACCCGGGGCACGCTGAAGCTTTCTTT. Residues: CASDDPGHAEAFF.

The chain uses TRBV5-1 and TRBJ2-5; possibly TRBD2 for D (5 bases). V was cut by 0 bases and J by 9 bases, with 15 bases left in between. The CDR3 runs to 14 residues. In germline, CDR1 is SGHRS, CDR2 YFSETQ. The CDR3 DNA follows: TGCGCCAGCAGCTTGGACGCGGAGAACGGGGCCCAGTACTTC. Residues: CASSLDAENGAQYF.